These T cell receptor beta chains were read from a single sample in a study of cytomegalovirus exposure and HLA in healthy donors. Sequencing used immunoSEQ multiplex PCR; TCRdb keeps in-frame clones, though not all of them. The sample yields some 150,000 clones, around 80% seen once. Sequencing was done on a sample of PBMCs. These receptors were collected from a female donor in good health and CMV-seronegative. Each CDR3 is given with its conserved first and last residue. A D gene is named only where the DNA matches it firmly. Expanded clones get a size class; other rows say once, few or many, or leave the size out.

V,J,size,D,CDR3,DNA
TRBV5-1,TRBJ2-1,NA,NA,CASGRGANYNEQFF,TGCGCCAGCGGGAGGGGGGCGAACTACAATGAGCAGTTCTTC
TRBV5-1,TRBJ1-4,NA,TRBD1,CASSSGTAGNEKLFF,TGCGCCAGCAGCTCCGGGACAGCGGGTAATGAAAAACTGTTTTTT
TRBV7-2,TRBJ2-3,NA,TRBD1,CASSKTGGPQYF,TGTGCCAGCAGCAAGACAGGGGGCCCGCAGTATTTT
TRBV6-1,TRBJ2-6,NA,NA,CAVGGVGANVLTF,TGTGCCGTAGGGGGGGTTGGGGCCAACGTCCTGACTTTC
TRBV5-1,TRBJ2-1,NA,TRBD2,CASSGTSGYNEQFF,TGCGCCAGCAGCGGGACTAGCGGATACAATGAGCAGTTCTTC
TRBV28,TRBJ1-1,NA,NA,CASSSPGMNTEAFF,TGTGCCAGCAGTTCCCCAGGTATGAACACTGAAGCTTTCTTT
TRBV6-5,TRBJ2-1,NA,NA,CASSPPGLSYNEQFF,TGTGCCAGCAGTCCCCCGGGACTCTCCTACAATGAGCAGTTCTTC
TRBV19,TRBJ2-5,NA,TRBD1,CASSRDRQETQYF,TGTGCCAGTAGCCGGGACAGGCAAGAGACCCAGTACTTC
TRBV28,TRBJ2-7,NA,NA,CASSLNTGEQYF,TGTGCCAGCAGTCTCAATACGGGTGAGCAGTACTTC
TRBV7-9,TRBJ1-1,NA,NA,CASSLGEWANTEAFF,TGTGCCAGCAGCTTAGGGGAGTGGGCGAACACTGAAGCTTTCTTT
TRBV6-4,TRBJ2-1,NA,TRBD1,CASSVYRDSNEQFF,TGTGCCAGCAGTGTTTACCGGGACAGCAATGAGCAGTTCTTC
TRBV29-1,TRBJ1-1,NA,NA,CSADPRGGLGSEAFF,TGCAGCGCTGACCCTCGGGGGGGTTTAGGGTCTGAAGCTTTCTTT
TRBV29-1,TRBJ1-4,NA,NA,CSVSRATNEKLFF,TGCAGCGTTTCCAGGGCAACTAATGAAAAACTGTTTTTT
TRBV9,TRBJ2-1,NA,TRBD1,CASSVGQGLEAEQFF,TGTGCCAGCAGCGTAGGACAGGGGTTAGAGGCTGAGCAGTTCTTC
TRBV5-4,TRBJ2-7,once,NA,CASSPKGGFSYEQYF,TGTGCCAGCAGCCCCAAAGGCGGATTCTCCTACGAGCAGTACTTC
TRBV27,TRBJ2-1,NA,TRBD2,CASSFLPGLAELGNEQFF,TGTGCCAGCAGTTTCCTACCGGGACTAGCGGAATTGGGCAATGAGCAGTTCTTC
TRBV13,TRBJ2-7,few,NA,CASSEATRFEQYF,TGTGCCAGCAGCGAAGCGACTAGGTTCGAGCAGTACTTC
TRBV13,TRBJ2-7,NA,NA,CASSLRGSGYYF,TGTGCCAGCAGTCTCCGGGGTAGCGGATATTACTTC
TRBV6-1,TRBJ1-2,NA,NA,CAINIQGSYGYTF,TGTGCCATCAACATTCAGGGGTCGTATGGCTACACCTTC
TRBV6-6,TRBJ2-5,NA,TRBD2,CASSYSRGDLQETQYF,TGTGCCAGCAGTTACTCCCGGGGGGACTTGCAAGAGACCCAGTACTTC
TRBV29-1,TRBJ2-5,NA,TRBD1,CSAQHRGGETQYF,TGCAGCGCCCAACACAGGGGTGGGGAGACCCAGTACTTC
TRBV19,TRBJ1-4,NA,NA,CASSLRHTATNEKLFF,TGTGCCAGTAGTCTCAGACACACCGCAACTAATGAAAAACTGTTTTTT
TRBV27,TRBJ2-1,NA,NA,CASSLEGRQSEQFF,TGTGCCAGCAGTTTAGAGGGCAGGCAATCTGAGCAGTTCTTC
TRBV27,TRBJ2-1,NA,NA,CASSFRQPGINEQFF,TGTGCCAGCAGTTTCAGACAACCGGGGATCAATGAGCAGTTCTTC
TRBV18,TRBJ1-5,NA,TRBD1,CASSRRTGGDQPQHF,TGTGCCAGCTCCCGAAGGACAGGGGGAGATCAGCCCCAGCATTTT
TRBV28,TRBJ1-2,NA,TRBD1,CASSLGQGVYGYTF,TGTGCCAGCAGTTTGGGACAGGGCGTCTATGGCTACACCTTC
TRBV7-8,TRBJ2-1,NA,TRBD1,CASSIQGANEQFF,TGTGCCAGCAGCATCCAGGGGGCGAATGAGCAGTTCTTC
TRBV7-9,TRBJ2-3,NA,TRBD2,CASSSRERELDTQYF,TGTGCCAGCAGCTCCCGAGAGCGGGAGTTAGATACGCAGTATTTT
TRBV5-1,TRBJ2-7,few,TRBD2,CASSLAGSGSYEQYF,TGCGCCAGCAGCTTGGCCGGCAGCGGGAGCTACGAGCAGTACTTC
TRBV6-5,TRBJ2-1,NA,TRBD2,CASSYSGTSGLNEQFF,TGTGCCAGCAGTTACTCGGGGACTAGCGGGCTCAATGAGCAGTTCTTC
TRBV5-1,TRBJ2-5,few,TRBD1,CASSLEGTGGKETQYF,TGCGCCAGCAGCTTGGAAGGGACAGGGGGGAAAGAGACCCAGTACTTC
TRBV4-1,TRBJ2-1,NA,TRBD2,CASSPTTSGTYNEQFF,TGCGCCAGCAGCCCTACCACTAGCGGTACCTACAATGAGCAGTTCTTC
TRBV2,TRBJ1-1,few,TRBD1,CASSVGQGNTEAFF,TGTGCCAGCAGTGTGGGACAGGGGAACACTGAAGCTTTCTTT
TRBV28,TRBJ2-7,NA,NA,CASRRASRGEQYF,TGTGCCAGCAGACGGGCCTCAAGGGGCGAGCAGTACTTC
TRBV7-2,TRBJ2-2,NA,NA,CASSLAGGSNTGELFF,TGTGCCAGCAGCTTAGCGGGAGGATCGAACACCGGGGAGCTGTTTTTT
TRBV7-3,TRBJ2-1,NA,TRBD2,CASSVGTSRNNEQFF,TGTGCCAGCAGTGTCGGGACTAGCAGAAACAATGAGCAGTTCTTC
TRBV2,TRBJ2-1,few,NA,CASNSGDYNEQFF,TGTGCCAGCAATTCGGGAGATTACAATGAGCAGTTCTTC
TRBV2,TRBJ1-1,NA,TRBD1,CASPPGQGVSTRTEAFF,TGTGCCAGCCCACCCGGGCAGGGGGTATCGACAAGGACTGAAGCTTTCTTT
TRBV5-1,TRBJ2-1,NA,TRBD1,CASSLAGDRGYEQFF,TGCGCCAGCAGCTTGGCCGGGGACAGGGGATATGAGCAGTTCTTC
TRBV5-1,TRBJ2-1,few,TRBD2,CASSFRASGGVYLSNEQFF,TGCGCCAGCAGCTTCAGGGCTAGCGGAGGGGTATACTTGAGCAATGAGCAGTTCTTC
TRBV7-7,TRBJ2-1,NA,NA,CASSSVGGNEQFF,TGTGCCAGCAGCTCGGTCGGGGGCAATGAGCAGTTCTTC
TRBV10-3,TRBJ1-2,NA,NA,CAISEGVSSYGYTF,TGTGCCATCAGTGAAGGGGTATCTTCGTATGGCTACACCTTC
TRBV6-5,TRBJ2-7,NA,NA,CASRQGPEEQYF,TGTGCCAGCAGGCAGGGGCCGGAAGAGCAGTACTTC
TRBV6-1,TRBJ2-1,few,NA,CASSEASSYNEQFF,TGTGCCAGCAGTGAGGCTAGCTCCTACAATGAGCAGTTCTTC
TRBV2,TRBJ2-5,NA,TRBD1,CASKDRDPETQYF,TGTGCCAGCAAGGACAGGGATCCAGAGACCCAGTACTTC
TRBV7-8,TRBJ1-1,NA,TRBD1,CASRTDRGSHTEAFF,TGTGCCAGCAGGACTGACAGGGGCTCGCACACTGAAGCTTTCTTT
TRBV27,TRBJ2-2,NA,NA,CASSDLGQQNTGELFF,TGTGCCAGCAGTGACCTAGGACAGCAGAACACCGGGGAGCTGTTTTTT
TRBV7-7,TRBJ2-7,NA,NA,CASSLGDTYEQYF,TGTGCCAGCAGCTTAGGGGACACCTACGAGCAGTACTTC
TRBV29-1,TRBJ1-3,NA,NA,CSVMSSGNTIYF,TGCAGCGTAATGAGCTCTGGAAACACCATATATTTT
TRBV7-6,TRBJ2-7,once,NA,CASSPGQSYEQYF,TGTGCCAGCAGCCCCGGACAGAGCTACGAGCAGTACTTC
TRBV7-9,TRBJ1-3,once,NA,CASSTLGRTSGNTIYF,TGTGCCAGCAGCACCCTTGGCAGAACCTCTGGAAACACCATATATTTT
TRBV7-9,TRBJ1-1,few,TRBD1,CASSAGQGDTEAFF,TGTGCCAGCAGCGCGGGACAGGGGGACACTGAAGCTTTCTTT
TRBV19,TRBJ2-1,once,NA,CASSARTTSPYNEQFF,TGTGCCAGTAGTGCCAGGACTACCAGCCCCTACAATGAGCAGTTCTTC
TRBV15,TRBJ1-4,few,NA,CATSSWTATNEKLFF,TGTGCCACCAGCAGTTGGACAGCAACTAATGAAAAACTGTTTTTT
TRBV5-1,TRBJ2-5,NA,NA,CASSSPSGQETQYF,TGCGCCAGCAGTTCCCCATCAGGACAAGAGACCCAGTACTTC
TRBV2,TRBJ2-7,once,NA,CASSNSPGITEQYF,TGTGCCAGCAGCAACAGCCCGGGGATAACCGAGCAGTACTTC
TRBV11-2,TRBJ2-3,NA,NA,CASSPLPTDTQYF,TGTGCCAGCAGCCCTCTCCCCACAGATACGCAGTATTTT
TRBV7-2,TRBJ1-1,NA,NA,CASSFETLNTEAFF,TGTGCCAGCAGCTTCGAGACTTTGAACACTGAAGCTTTCTTT
TRBV7-9,TRBJ2-1,NA,NA,CASSPKGPDEQFF,TGTGCCAGCAGCCCGAAGGGGCCTGATGAGCAGTTCTTC
TRBV11-2,TRBJ2-3,few,TRBD1,CASSSGQFTDTQYF,TGTGCCAGCAGCTCGGGACAGTTCACAGATACGCAGTATTTT